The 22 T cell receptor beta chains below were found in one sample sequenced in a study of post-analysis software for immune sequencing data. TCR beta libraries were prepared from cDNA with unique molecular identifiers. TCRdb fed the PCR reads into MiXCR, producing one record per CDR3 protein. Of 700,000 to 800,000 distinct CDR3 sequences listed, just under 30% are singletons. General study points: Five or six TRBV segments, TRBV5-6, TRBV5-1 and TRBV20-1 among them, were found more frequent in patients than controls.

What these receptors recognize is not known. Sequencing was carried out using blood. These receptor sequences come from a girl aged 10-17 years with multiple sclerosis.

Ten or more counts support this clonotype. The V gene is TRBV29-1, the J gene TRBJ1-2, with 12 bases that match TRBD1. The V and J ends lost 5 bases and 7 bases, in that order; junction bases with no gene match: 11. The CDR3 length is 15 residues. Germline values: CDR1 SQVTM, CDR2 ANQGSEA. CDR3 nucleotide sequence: TGCAGCGTTTACCCGCCGGGACAGGGGGCAGGTGGCTACACCTTC. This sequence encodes CSVYPPGQGAGGYTF.

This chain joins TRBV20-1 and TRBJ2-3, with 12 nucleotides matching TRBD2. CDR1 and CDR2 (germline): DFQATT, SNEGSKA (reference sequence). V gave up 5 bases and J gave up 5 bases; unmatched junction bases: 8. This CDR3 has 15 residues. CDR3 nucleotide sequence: TGCAGTGCTGGAGCTAGCGGGAGGGGGATAGATACGCAGTATTTT. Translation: CSAGASGRGIDTQYF.

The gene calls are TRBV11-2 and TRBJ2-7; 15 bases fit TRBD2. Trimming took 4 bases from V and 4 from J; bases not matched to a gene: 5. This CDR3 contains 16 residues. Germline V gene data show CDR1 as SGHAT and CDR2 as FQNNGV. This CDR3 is CASSSGLAGGVYEQYF. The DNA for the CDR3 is TGTGCCAGCAGCTCAGGACTAGCGGGAGGGGTTTACGAGCAGTACTTC. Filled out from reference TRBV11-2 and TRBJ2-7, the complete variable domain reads EAGVAQSPRYKIIEKRQSVAFWCNPISGHATLYWYQQILGQGPKLLIQFQNNGVVDDSQLPKDRFSAERLKGVDSTLKIQPAKLEDSAVYLCASSSGLAGGVYEQYFGPGTRLTVT.

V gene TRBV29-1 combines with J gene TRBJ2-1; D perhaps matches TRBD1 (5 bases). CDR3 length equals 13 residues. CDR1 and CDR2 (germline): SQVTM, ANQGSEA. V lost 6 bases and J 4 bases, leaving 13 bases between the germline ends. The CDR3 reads CSVEKRGYNEQFF. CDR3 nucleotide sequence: TGCAGCGTGGAAAAAAGGGGTTACAATGAGCAGTTCTTC.

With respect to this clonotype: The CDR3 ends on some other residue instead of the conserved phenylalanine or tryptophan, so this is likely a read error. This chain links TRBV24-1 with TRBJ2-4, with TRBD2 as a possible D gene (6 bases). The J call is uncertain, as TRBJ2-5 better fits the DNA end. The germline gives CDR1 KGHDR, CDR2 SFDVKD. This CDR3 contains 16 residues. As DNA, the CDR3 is TGTGCCACCAGTGATTTAAGAGGGGCAGGGAGGGAGACCCAGTACCTC. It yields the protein CATSDLRGAGRETQYL.

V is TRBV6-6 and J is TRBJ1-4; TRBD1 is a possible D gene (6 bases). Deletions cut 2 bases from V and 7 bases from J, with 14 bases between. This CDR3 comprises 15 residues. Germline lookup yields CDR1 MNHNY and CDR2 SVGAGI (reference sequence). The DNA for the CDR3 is TGTGCCAGCAGTTACAGGACAGCGTCCGGTGAAAAACTGTTTTTT. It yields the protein CASSYRTASGEKLFF.

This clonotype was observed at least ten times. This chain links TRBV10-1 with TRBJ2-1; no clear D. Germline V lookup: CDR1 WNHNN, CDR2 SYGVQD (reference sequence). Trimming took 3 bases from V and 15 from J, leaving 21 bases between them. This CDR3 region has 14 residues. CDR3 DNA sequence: TGCGCCAGCAGTGATTCCCCCAGCGCCGGCGGTCGGTTCTTC. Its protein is CASSDSPSAGGRFF.

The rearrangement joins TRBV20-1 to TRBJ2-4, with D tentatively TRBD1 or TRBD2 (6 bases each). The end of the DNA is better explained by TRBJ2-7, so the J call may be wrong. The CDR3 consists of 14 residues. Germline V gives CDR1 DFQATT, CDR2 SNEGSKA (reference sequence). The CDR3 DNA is TGCAGTGCTCCGGGGGCGAGTGCTTTCTACGAGCAGTACTTC. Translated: CSAPGASAFYEQYF.

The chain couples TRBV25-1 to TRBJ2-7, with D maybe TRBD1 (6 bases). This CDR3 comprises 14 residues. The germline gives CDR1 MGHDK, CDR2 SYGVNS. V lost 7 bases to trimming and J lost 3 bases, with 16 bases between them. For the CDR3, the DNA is TGTGCCAGCACCCCACAGGGCCCCAGCTACGAGCAGTACTTC. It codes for CASTPQGPSYEQYF.

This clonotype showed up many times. CDR3 sequence (DNA): TGTGCCATCAGTGTGATAGATGGTGAACTTTTTGGGGACATTCAGTACTTC. Its translation: CAISVIDGELFGDIQYF. The chain joins TRBV10-3 to TRBJ2-4, with D unresolved. Trimming stripped 4 bases from V and 8 bases from J, with 24 bases between. This CDR3 contains 17 residues. Germline V gives CDR1 ENHRY, CDR2 SYGVKD.

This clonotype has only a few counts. CDR3 sequence: CASSPPGQSKNIQYF. DNA for the CDR3: TGTGCCAGCAGCCCACCGGGACAGTCCAAAAACATTCAGTACTTC. The chain uses TRBV7-2 and TRBJ2-4, with TRBD1 identical over 7 bases. Trimming removed 5 bases from V and 2 bases from J; junction bases left unmatched: 6. CDR1 is SGHTA and CDR2 is FQGNSA in the germline V gene. This CDR3 is 15 amino acids long. The variable domain in full, completed from reference TRBV7-2 and TRBJ2-4, reads GAGVSQSPSNKVTEKGKDVELRCDPISGHTALYWYRQSLGQGLEFLIYFQGNSAPDKSGLPSDRFSAERTGGSVSTLTIQRTQQEDSAVYLCASSPPGQSKNIQYFGAGTRLSVL.

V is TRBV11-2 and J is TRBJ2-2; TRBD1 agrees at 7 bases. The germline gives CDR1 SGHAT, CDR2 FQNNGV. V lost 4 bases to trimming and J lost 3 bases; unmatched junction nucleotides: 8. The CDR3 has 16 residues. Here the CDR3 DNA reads TGTGCCAGCAGCTGGGATTATGACAGGGACACCGGGGAGCTGTTTTTT. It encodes CASSWDYDRDTGELFF.

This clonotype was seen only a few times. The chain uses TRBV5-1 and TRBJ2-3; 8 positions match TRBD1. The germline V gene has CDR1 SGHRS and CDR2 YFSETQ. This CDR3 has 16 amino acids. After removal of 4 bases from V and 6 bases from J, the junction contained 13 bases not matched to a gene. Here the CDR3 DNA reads TGCGCCAGCAGCCCGCACCAGGGGGCAAGGGTGGATACGCAGTATTTT. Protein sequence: CASSPHQGARVDTQYF.

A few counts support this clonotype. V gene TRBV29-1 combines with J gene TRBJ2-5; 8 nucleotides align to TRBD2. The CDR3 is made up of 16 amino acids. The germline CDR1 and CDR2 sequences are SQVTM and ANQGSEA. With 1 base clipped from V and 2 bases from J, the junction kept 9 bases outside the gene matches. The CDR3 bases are TGCAGCGTTGAAGGGTATAGCGGGGACCGGCAAGAGACCCAGTACTTC. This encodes CSVEGYSGDRQETQYF.

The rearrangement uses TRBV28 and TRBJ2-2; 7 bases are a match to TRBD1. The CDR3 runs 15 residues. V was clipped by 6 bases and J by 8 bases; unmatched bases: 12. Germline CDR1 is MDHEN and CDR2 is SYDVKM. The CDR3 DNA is TGTGCCAGCAGGAAAGAAAAGGGGGCAGGAGGGGAGCTGTTTTTT. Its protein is CASRKEKGAGGELFF.

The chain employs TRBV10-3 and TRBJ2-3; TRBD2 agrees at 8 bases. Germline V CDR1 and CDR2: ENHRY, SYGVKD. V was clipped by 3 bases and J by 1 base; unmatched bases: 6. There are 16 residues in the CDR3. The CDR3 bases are TGTGCCATCAGTGACCCTTCGCGGGGGGGCACAGATACGCAGTATTTT. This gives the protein CAISDPSRGGTDTQYF.

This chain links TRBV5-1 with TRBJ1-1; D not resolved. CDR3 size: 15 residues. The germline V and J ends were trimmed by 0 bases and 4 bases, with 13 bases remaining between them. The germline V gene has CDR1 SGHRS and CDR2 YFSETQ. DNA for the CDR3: TGCGCCAGCAGCTTGGCCGGACTAGGTGGCACTGAAGCTTTCTTT. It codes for CASSLAGLGGTEAFF.

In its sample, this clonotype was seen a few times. The CDR3 reads CSARVGQVNEKLFF. CDR3 nucleotide sequence: TGCAGTGCTAGAGTGGGACAGGTTAATGAAAAACTGTTTTTT. V gene TRBV20-1 combines with J gene TRBJ1-4, with 8 bases that match TRBD1. V lost 1 base to trimming and J lost 4 bases; unmatched junction nucleotides: 2. CDR3 length: 14 residues. The germline CDR1 and CDR2 sequences are DFQATT and SNEGSKA (reference sequence).

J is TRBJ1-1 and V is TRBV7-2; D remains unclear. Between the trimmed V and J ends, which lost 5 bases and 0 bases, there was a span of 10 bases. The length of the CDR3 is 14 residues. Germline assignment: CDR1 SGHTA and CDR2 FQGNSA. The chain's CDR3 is CASSPEAMNTEAFF. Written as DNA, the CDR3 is TGTGCCAGCAGCCCAGAGGCAATGAACACTGAAGCTTTCTTT. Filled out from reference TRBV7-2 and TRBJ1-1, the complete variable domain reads GAGVSQSPSNKVTEKGKDVELRCDPISGHTALYWYRQSLGQGLEFLIYFQGNSAPDKSGLPSDRFSAERTGGSVSTLTIQRTQQEDSAVYLCASSPEAMNTEAFFGQGTRLTVV.

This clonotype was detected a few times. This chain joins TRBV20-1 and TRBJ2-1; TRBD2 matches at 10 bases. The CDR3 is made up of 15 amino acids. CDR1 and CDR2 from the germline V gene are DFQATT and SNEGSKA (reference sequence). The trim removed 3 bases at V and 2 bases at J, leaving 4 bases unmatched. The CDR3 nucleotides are TGCAGTGCTAGCCACCTAGCGGGGGCCTACAATGAGCAGTTCTTC. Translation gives CSASHLAGAYNEQFF.

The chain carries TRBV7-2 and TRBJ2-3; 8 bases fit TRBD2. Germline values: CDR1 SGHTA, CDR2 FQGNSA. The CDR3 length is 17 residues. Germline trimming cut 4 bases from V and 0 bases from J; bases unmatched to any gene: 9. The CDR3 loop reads CASSSHLSGASTDTQYF. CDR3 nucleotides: TGTGCCAGCAGCTCTCATCTTAGCGGGGCTAGCACAGATACGCAGTATTTT.

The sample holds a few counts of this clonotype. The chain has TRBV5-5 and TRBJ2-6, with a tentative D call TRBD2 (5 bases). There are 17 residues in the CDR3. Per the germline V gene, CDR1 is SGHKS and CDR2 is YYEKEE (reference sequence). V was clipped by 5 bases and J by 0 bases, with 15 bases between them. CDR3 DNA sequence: TGTGCCAGCAGTCCGAGGGCCCAAAGCTCTGGGGCCAACGTCCTGACTTTC. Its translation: CASSPRAQSSGANVLTF.